This T cell receptor (beta chain) stems from a study of shared clonotypes between healthy human individuals. Only in-frame clones appear in the TCRdb table, and some are missing; sequencing was by immunoSEQ multiplex PCR. The table shows millions of clones, with over 85% occurring only once. V lost 2 bases to trimming and J lost 8 bases; unmatched junction nucleotides: 11. The CDR3 is 17 residues long. Germline V CDR1 and CDR2: LGHNA, YSLEER. The sequenced material came from naive CD4+ T cells from PBMCs. The subset here: CD45RA+ positively selected. The TCR sequence derives from a man between 18 and 29 years old in good health. Some clones in this sample may be carry-over from other donors' samples. The chain uses TRBV4-3 and TRBJ1-4, with 10 nucleotides matching TRBD1. CDR3 in DNA: TGCGCCAGCAGCCAATCTGGAGGGGACAGGGGAGGGGAAAAACTGTTTTTT. Protein: CASSQSGGDRGGEKLFF.